The rows below give T cell receptor beta chains drawn from one sample of a study of T cell responses to AZD1222 COVID-19 vaccine. Data came from immunoSEQ multiplex PCR; TCRdb stores just in-frame clones and leaves some out. The sample lists 100,000 to 120,000 clones, 89% seen once, with 44% in the top ten. Sequences were derived from peripheral blood, sampled 28 days after the second AZD1222 dose. These receptors originate from an adult who received the AZD1222 COVID-19 vaccine. Both conserved end residues are part of each CDR3. The D gene is left open where the match is weak. The size entry is marked missing in some rows and otherwise reads once, few, many or a size class.

D gene	V gene	clone size	CDR3 length	J gene	CDR3 protein	CDR3 DNA
-	TRBV11-2	-	15	TRBJ2-1	CASSFTEGTPGEQFF	TGTGCCAGCAGCTTTACCGAGGGGACTCCGGGAGAGCAGTTCTTC
TRBD2	TRBV7-2	-	18	TRBJ2-1	CASSVGNLAGGSYNEQFF	TGTGCCAGCAGCGTAGGAAATCTAGCGGGAGGCTCCTACAATGAGCAGTTCTTC
TRBD2	TRBV6-2/TRBV6-3	-	16	TRBJ2-1	CASSPHSTSGRVEQFF	TGTGCCAGCAGCCCTCACTCGACTAGCGGGAGGGTTGAGCAGTTCTTC
-	TRBV5-8	-	14	TRBJ2-1	CASSFLTGNNEQFF	TGTGCCAGCAGCTTTCTCACGGGAAACAATGAGCAGTTCTTC
-	TRBV15	-	18	TRBJ1-3	CATSRDRGVTISGNTIYF	TGTGCCACCAGCAGAGATCGGGGGGTAACAATCTCTGGAAACACCATATATTTT
-	TRBV9	-	14	TRBJ2-7	CASSVGYGNYEQYF	TGTGCCAGCAGCGTAGGATACGGTAACTACGAGCAGTACTTC
TRBD1	TRBV19	-	15	TRBJ1-5	CASNNPGQGLSPQHF	TGTGCCAGTAATAACCCGGGACAGGGATTGTCGCCCCAGCATTTT
-	TRBV30	once	13	TRBJ2-7	CAWSFGHFYEQYF	TGTGCCTGGAGTTTTGGGCACTTCTACGAGCAGTACTTC
-	TRBV7-9	few	17	TRBJ1-1	CASSLYWGAPSEVEAFF	TGTGCCAGCAGCTTATATTGGGGTGCCCCCTCGGAGGTGGAAGCTTTCTTT
-	TRBV27	-	14	TRBJ1-1	CASSPGDMNTEAFF	TGTGCCAGCAGCCCGGGGGACATGAACACTGAAGCTTTCTTT
-	TRBV18	once	17	TRBJ1-5	CASSPPGRTYSNQPQHF	TGTGCCAGCTCACCACCGGGACGGACATATAGCAATCAGCCCCAGCATTTT
TRBD2	TRBV18	-	14	TRBJ2-7	CASSPLAGADEQYF	TGTGCCAGCTCACCCCTGGCGGGAGCAGACGAGCAGTACTTC
-	TRBV7-6	-	14	TRBJ2-7	CASSSAEWGGEQYF	TGTGCCAGCAGCTCGGCAGAGTGGGGAGGCGAGCAGTACTTC
-	TRBV27	-	20	TRBJ1-3	CASSLPRARTSRPSGNTIYF	TGTGCCAGCAGTTTACCGCGGGCCAGGACCAGTCGGCCCTCTGGAAACACCATATATTTT
TRBD1	TRBV5-8	-	14	TRBJ2-7	CASSFSRTGREQYF	TGTGCCAGCAGCTTCTCCCGGACAGGACGAGAGCAGTACTTC
TRBD2	TRBV4-1	once	15	TRBJ2-5	CASRGLGLGGETQYF	TGCGCCAGCAGGGGGTTGGGACTAGGGGGAGAGACCCAGTACTTC
-	TRBV6-2/TRBV6-3	once	13	TRBJ2-1	CASSYFGRDEQFF	TGTGCCAGCAGTTACTTCGGCCGAGATGAGCAGTTCTTC
-	TRBV5-4	-	13	TRBJ2-7	CASSPGHGYEQYF	TGTGCCAGCAGCCCGGGACACGGCTACGAGCAGTACTTC
-	TRBV5-6	few	18	TRBJ2-3	CASSLGYAGPPSADTQYF	TGTGCCAGCAGCTTGGGGTATGCCGGCCCTCCTTCTGCAGATACGCAGTATTTT
-	TRBV29-1	once	16	TRBJ2-6	CSVPKGSTQGANVLTF	TGCAGCGTCCCGAAAGGTAGTACCCAGGGGGCCAACGTCCTGACTTTC
-	TRBV7-2	-	13	TRBJ1-3	CASSWDSGNTIYF	TGTGCCAGCAGCTGGGATTCAGGAAACACCATATATTTT
-	TRBV28	-	11	TRBJ2-7	CASRKYTEQYF	TGTGCCAGCCGTAAATATACCGAGCAGTACTTC
-	TRBV10-2	once	12	TRBJ2-7	CASSEGGYEQYF	TGCGCCAGCAGTGAGGGGGGTTACGAGCAGTACTTC
-	TRBV10-3	-	12	TRBJ1-3	CAISSSGNTIYF	TGTGCCATCTCTTCCTCTGGAAACACCATATATTTT
TRBD2	TRBV12-5	-	14	TRBJ2-1	CASGGEGLLNEQFF	TGTGCTAGTGGTGGGGAGGGACTACTAAATGAGCAGTTCTTC
TRBD2	TRBV6-6	-	15	TRBJ2-7	CASTRAGTNSYEQYF	TGTGCCAGCACTAGAGCCGGGACTAACTCCTACGAGCAGTACTTC
TRBD1	TRBV5-6	-	14	TRBJ1-2	CASSPGTGNRGYTF	TGTGCCAGCAGCCCGGGGACAGGGAATCGTGGCTACACCTTC
-	TRBV3-1/TRBV3-2	-	12	TRBJ2-7	CASSQSTLEQYF	TGTGCCAGCAGCCAATCAACCTTGGAGCAGTACTTC
-	TRBV2	-	15	TRBJ1-5	CASSESGHGGQPQHF	TGTGCCAGCAGTGAATCGGGGCACGGCGGTCAGCCCCAGCATTTT
-	TRBV11-2	-	15	TRBJ2-7	CASSLEGTRADEQYF	TGTGCCAGCAGCTTAGAAGGGACCCGGGCGGACGAGCAGTACTTC
-	TRBV18	-	16	TRBJ2-7	CASSPNAQIISYEQYF	TGTGCCAGCTCACCAAACGCCCAAATTATCTCCTACGAGCAGTACTTC
-	TRBV9	-	14	TRBJ2-7	CASSPMSGSYEQYF	TGTGCCAGCAGCCCAATGTCAGGGTCCTACGAGCAGTACTTC
-	TRBV16	-	16	TRBJ1-1	CASSRSRVQMNTEAFF	TGTGCCAGCAGCCGCTCTCGGGTACAGATGAACACTGAAGCTTTCTTT
-	TRBV2	-	14	TRBJ1-1	CASSDVDRDTQAFF	TGTGCCAGCAGTGATGTCGACCGGGACACTCAGGCTTTCTTT
TRBD1	TRBV5-4	once	13	TRBJ2-5	CASSLDRGETQYF	TGTGCCAGCAGCTTGGACAGGGGGGAGACCCAGTACTTC
-	TRBV2	-	14	TRBJ2-2	CASSEFFSTGELFF	TGTGCCAGCAGTGAGTTCTTCTCCACCGGGGAGCTGTTTTTT
-	TRBV11-2	-	13	TRBJ2-7	CASSLDQTGRQYF	TGTGCCAGCAGCTTAGACCAGACCGGTCGGCAGTACTTC